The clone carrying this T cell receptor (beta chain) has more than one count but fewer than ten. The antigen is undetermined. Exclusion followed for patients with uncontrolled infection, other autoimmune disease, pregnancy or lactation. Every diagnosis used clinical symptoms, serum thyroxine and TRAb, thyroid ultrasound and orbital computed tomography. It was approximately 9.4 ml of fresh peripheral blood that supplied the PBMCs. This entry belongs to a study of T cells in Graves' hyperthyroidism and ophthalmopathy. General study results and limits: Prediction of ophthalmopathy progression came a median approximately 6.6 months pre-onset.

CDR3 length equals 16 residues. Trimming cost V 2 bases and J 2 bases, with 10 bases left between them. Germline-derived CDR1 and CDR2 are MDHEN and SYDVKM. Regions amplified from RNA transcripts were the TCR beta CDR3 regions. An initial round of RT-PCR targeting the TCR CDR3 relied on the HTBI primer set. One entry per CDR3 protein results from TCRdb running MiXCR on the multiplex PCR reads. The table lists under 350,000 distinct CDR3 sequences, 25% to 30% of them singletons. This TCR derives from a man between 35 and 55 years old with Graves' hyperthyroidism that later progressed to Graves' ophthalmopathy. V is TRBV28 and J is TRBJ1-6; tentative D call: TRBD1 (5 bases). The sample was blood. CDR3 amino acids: CASSLLTGPYNSPLHF. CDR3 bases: TGTGCCAGCAGTTTACTTACAGGCCCCTATAATTCACCCCTCCACTTT. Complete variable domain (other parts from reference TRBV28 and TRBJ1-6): DVKVTQSSRYLVKRTGEKVFLECVQDMDHENMFWYRQDPGLGLRLIYFSYDVKMKEKGDIPEGYSVSREKKERFSLILESASTNQTSMYLCASSLLTGPYNSPLHFGNGTRLTVT.